What follows are 15 T cell receptor beta chains derived from one specimen sequenced in a study of control samples from healthy donors and cancer patients. The method was immunoSEQ multiplex PCR; TCRdb's version includes in-frame clones alone and lacks a portion of them. The table for this sample gives under 200,000 clones. The specimen sequenced was blood. The source is a woman aged 30 to 39 in good health.

The rearrangement links TRBV2 to TRBJ1-2; the D gene is possibly TRBD1 (6 bases). This CDR3 is 14 amino acids long. Trimming removed 6 bases from V and 6 bases from J, with 17 bases in between. Germline V gives CDR1 SNHLY, CDR2 FYNNEI. CDR3 sequence reads: CASSKQGSRDGYTF. The CDR3 coding sequence is TGTGCCAGCAGCAAGCAGGGGAGCAGGGATGGCTACACCTTC.

V and J are TRBV5-5 and TRBJ2-3; possible D gene TRBD2, 5 bases. V shed 0 bases and J shed 9 bases, with 8 bases lying between them. The CDR3 spans 12 residues. Germline-derived CDR1 and CDR2 are SGHKS and YYEKEE (reference sequence). In DNA, the CDR3 is TGTGCCAGCAGCTTGGGCAAGCGGACGCAGTATTTT. This gives the protein CASSLGKRTQYF.

The CDR3 protein is CASRGTGVFFEQYF. The CDR3 coding sequence is TGTGCCAGCAGGGGGACAGGGGTGTTCTTCGAGCAGTACTTC. The genes are TRBV2 and TRBJ2-7; 10 bases match TRBD1. CDR3 size: 14 residues. The V gene end was trimmed by 6 bases and the J gene end by 6 bases; junction bases not matched to a gene: 8. CDR1 and CDR2 (germline): SNHLY, FYNNEI.

The chain links TRBV4-3 to TRBJ2-5; possibly TRBD1 for D (5 bases). CDR3 length equals 16 residues. Germline values: CDR1 LGHNA, CDR2 YSLEER. Trimming stripped 1 base from V and 0 bases from J, with 12 bases between. The CDR3 loop reads CASSQGHGQYQETQYF. The CDR3 DNA reads TGCGCCAGCAGCCAAGGGCATGGACAATACCAAGAGACCCAGTACTTC.

The CDR3 bases are TGTGCCAGCAGCCAAGATGGGCGGAATTTCCAAGAGACCCAGTACTTC. Translating it yields CASSQDGRNFQETQYF. The chain employs TRBV14 and TRBJ2-5; D gene uncertain. The CDR3 has 16 residues. Germline V gives CDR1 SGHDN, CDR2 FVKESK. Trimming cost V 0 bases and J 1 base, with 12 bases left between them.

The V and J genes are TRBV5-8 and TRBJ1-6, with D possibly TRBD1 on 6 matching bases. The germline V gene has CDR1 SGHTS and CDR2 YDEGEE. This CDR3 has 16 residues. Trimming cost V 1 base and J 6 bases, with 14 bases left between them. CDR3 sequence (DNA): TGTGCCAGCAGCTTGATGACGGGACACTTTAATTCACCCCTCCACTTT. Its protein product is CASSLMTGHFNSPLHF.

The rearrangement links TRBV10-1 to TRBJ1-6; 7 nucleotides line up with TRBD1. CDR3 length: 13 residues. With V trimmed by 6 bases and J by 10 bases, 6 bases remained unmatched. Germline V gene lookup returns CDR1 WNHNN and CDR2 SYGVQD (reference sequence). CDR3 sequence reads: CASSRDRGSPLHF. Written as DNA, the CDR3 is TGCGCCAGCAGCCGGGACAGAGGGTCACCCCTCCACTTT.

The chain is built from TRBV2 and TRBJ2-7; D is perhaps TRBD1 or TRBD2 (5 bases each). Trimming took 3 bases from V and 4 from J, leaving 7 bases between them. The CDR3 spans 12 residues. Germline V lookup: CDR1 SNHLY, CDR2 FYNNEI. DNA for the CDR3: TGTGCCAGCAGTGACTGGGGGTACGAGCAGTACTTC. It is translated as CASSDWGYEQYF. The full variable domain, rest sourced from reference TRBV2 and TRBJ2-7, is EPEVTQTPSHQVTQMGQEVILRCVPISNHLYFYWYRQILGQKVEFLVSFYNNEISEKSEIFDDQFSVERPDGSNFTLKIRSTKLEDSAMYFCASSDWGYEQYFGPGTRLTVT.

The chain carries TRBV18 and TRBJ1-1; D remains ambiguous. The germline V and J ends were trimmed by 2 bases and 1 base, with 5 bases remaining between them. Germline CDR1 KGHSH, CDR2 LQKENI. The CDR3 is made up of 13 amino acids. The CDR3 loop is CASSPGANTEAFF. The CDR3 nucleotides read TGTGCCAGCTCACCAGGAGCGAACACTGAAGCTTTCTTT.

This chain connects TRBV6-6 to TRBJ2-7; 9 bases are a match to TRBD1. Germline CDR1 and CDR2: MNHNY and SVGAGI (reference sequence). The CDR3 has 15 residues. The trim removed 6 bases at V and 3 bases at J, leaving 9 bases unmatched. In nucleotides, the CDR3 is TGTGCCAGCAGGTGGGGACAGGGTCGTTTCTACGAGCAGTACTTC. It encodes CASRWGQGRFYEQYF.

This chain uses TRBV2 with TRBJ1-1, with D possibly being TRBD1 (6 bases). The CDR3 has 16 residues. V was clipped by 7 bases and J by 3 bases, with 21 bases between them. Looked up from germline, CDR1 is SNHLY and CDR2 is FYNNEI. The CDR3 loop is CASNIRGDTSDTEAFF. The CDR3 DNA reads as TGTGCCAGCAACATAAGGGGGGACACAAGTGACACTGAAGCTTTCTTT.

The V gene is TRBV9, the J gene TRBJ2-7; possible D gene TRBD2, 5 bases. V lost 0 bases to trimming and J lost 5 bases, with 9 bases between them. The CDR3 is 13 residues long. Looked up from germline, CDR1 is SGDLS and CDR2 is YYNGEE. The CDR3 nucleotides are TGTGCCAGCAGCGTAGGTTCTAGCAACGAGCAGTACTTC. Its translation: CASSVGSSNEQYF. Together with reference TRBV9 and TRBJ2-7, the CDR3 gives the full variable domain: DSGVTQTPKHLITATGQRVTLRCSPRSGDLSVYWYQQSLDQGLQFLIQYYNGEERAKGNILERFSAQQFPDLHSELNLSSLELGDSALYFCASSVGSSNEQYFGPGTRLTVT.

J is TRBJ1-1 and V is TRBV5-6; TRBD1 agrees at 8 bases. Per germline, CDR1 SGHDT and CDR2 YYEEEE. This CDR3 is built from 15 residues. The J segment lost 10 bases and the V segment lost 0 bases, leaving 11 bases of the junction unmatched. This CDR3 reads CASSLGFGAGGVAFF. CDR3 DNA sequence: TGTGCCAGCAGCTTGGGGTTTGGGGCAGGGGGCGTAGCTTTCTTT.

This chain uses TRBV4-2 with TRBJ2-5; tentative D call: TRBD2 (5 bases). From germline, CDR1 is LGHNA and CDR2 YNFKEQ. Trimming removed 3 bases at V and 3 bases at J, with 14 bases between. The CDR3 contains 15 residues. DNA of the CDR3: TGTGCCAGCAGCCAGGGCCTCGGACTGGAAGAGACCCAGTACTTC. This encodes CASSQGLGLEETQYF.

This sequence joins TRBV7-2 and TRBJ1-1, with 7 bases identical to TRBD1. Trimming removed 5 bases from V and 10 bases from J; junction bases left unmatched: 7. This CDR3 has 12 residues. In germline, CDR1 is SGHTA, CDR2 FQGNSA. CDR3 nucleotide sequence: TGTGCCAGCAGCCCTAGGGGGCGTCGAGCTTTCTTT. This sequence encodes CASSPRGRRAFF.